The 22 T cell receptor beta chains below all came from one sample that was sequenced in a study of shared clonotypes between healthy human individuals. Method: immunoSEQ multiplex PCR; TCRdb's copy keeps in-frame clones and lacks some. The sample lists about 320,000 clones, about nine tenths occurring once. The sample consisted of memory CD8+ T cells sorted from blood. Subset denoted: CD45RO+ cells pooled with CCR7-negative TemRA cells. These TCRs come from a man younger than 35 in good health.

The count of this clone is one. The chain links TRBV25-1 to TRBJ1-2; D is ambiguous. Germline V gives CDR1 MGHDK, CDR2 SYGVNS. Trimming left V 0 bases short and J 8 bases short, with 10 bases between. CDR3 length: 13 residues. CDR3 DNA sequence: TGTGCCAGCAGTGAATACACCCAAATGGGCTACACCTTC. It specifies CASSEYTQMGYTF.

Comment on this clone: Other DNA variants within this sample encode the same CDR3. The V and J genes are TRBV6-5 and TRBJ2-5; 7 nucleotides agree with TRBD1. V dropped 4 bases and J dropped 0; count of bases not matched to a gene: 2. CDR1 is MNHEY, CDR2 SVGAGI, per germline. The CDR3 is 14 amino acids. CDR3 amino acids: CASSSTGYQETQYF. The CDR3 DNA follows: TGTGCCAGCAGTTCGACAGGGTACCAAGAGACCCAGTACTTC.

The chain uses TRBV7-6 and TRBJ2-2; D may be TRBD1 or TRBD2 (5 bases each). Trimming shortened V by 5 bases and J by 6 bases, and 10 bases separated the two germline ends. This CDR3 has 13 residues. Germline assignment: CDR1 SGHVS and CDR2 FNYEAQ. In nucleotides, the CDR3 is TGTGCCAGCAGCAAAGAGGGGCCCGGGGAGCTGTTTTTT. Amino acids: CASSKEGPGELFF.

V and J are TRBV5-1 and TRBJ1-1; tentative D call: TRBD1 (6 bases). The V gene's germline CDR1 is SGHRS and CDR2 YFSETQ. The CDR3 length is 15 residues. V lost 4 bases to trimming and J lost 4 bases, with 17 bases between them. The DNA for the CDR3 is TGCGCCAGCAGCCCAAGTACAGGGATGACCACTGAAGCTTTCTTT. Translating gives CASSPSTGMTTEAFF.

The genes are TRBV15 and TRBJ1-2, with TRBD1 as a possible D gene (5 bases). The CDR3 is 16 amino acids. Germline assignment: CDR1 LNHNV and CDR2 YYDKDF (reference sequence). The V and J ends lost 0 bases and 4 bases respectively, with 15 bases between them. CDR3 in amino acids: CATSRDGAGAIYGYTF. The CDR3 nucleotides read TGTGCCACCAGCAGAGATGGGGCAGGAGCAATCTATGGCTACACCTTC.

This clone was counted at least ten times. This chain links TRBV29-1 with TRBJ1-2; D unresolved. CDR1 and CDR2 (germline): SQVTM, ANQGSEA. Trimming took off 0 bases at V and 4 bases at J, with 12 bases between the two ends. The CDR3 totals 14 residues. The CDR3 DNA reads TGCAGCGTTGAAGATTGGGCCCGGAGCTATGGCTACACCTTC. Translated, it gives CSVEDWARSYGYTF. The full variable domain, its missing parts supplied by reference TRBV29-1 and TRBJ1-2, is SAVISQKPSRDICQRGTSLTIQCQVDSQVTMMFWYRQQPGQSLTLIATANQGSEATYESGFVIDKFPISRPNLTFSTLTVSNMSPEDSSIYLCSVEDWARSYGYTFGSGTRLTVV.

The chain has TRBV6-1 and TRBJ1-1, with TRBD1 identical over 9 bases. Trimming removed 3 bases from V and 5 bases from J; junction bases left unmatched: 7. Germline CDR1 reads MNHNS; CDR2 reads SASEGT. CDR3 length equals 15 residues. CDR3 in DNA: TGTGCCAGCAGTGATCAGACAGGGGGGTTTACTGAAGCTTTCTTT. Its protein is CASSDQTGGFTEAFF.

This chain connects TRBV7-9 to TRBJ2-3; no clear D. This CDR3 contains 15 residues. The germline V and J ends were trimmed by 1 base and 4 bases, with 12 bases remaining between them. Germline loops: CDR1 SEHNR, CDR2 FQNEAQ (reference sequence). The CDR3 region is CASSLGVGTADTQYF. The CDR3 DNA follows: TGTGCCAGCAGCTTAGGGGTTGGAACAGCAGATACGCAGTATTTT.

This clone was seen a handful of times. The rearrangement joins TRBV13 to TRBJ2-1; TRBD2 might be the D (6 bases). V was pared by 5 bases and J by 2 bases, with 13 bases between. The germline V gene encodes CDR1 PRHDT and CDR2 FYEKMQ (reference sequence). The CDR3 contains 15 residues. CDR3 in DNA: TGTGCCAGCAGCGCTGGACTAACAACCTACAATGAGCAGTTCTTC. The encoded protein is CASSAGLTTYNEQFF.

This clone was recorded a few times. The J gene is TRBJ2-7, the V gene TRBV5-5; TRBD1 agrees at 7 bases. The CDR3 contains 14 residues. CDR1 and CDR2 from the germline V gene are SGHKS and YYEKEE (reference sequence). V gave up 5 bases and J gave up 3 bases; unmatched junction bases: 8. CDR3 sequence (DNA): TGTGCCAGCAGGTCACCCGGGACAGACTACGAGCAGTACTTC. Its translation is CASRSPGTDYEQYF. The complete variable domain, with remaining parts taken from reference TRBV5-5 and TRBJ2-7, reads DAGVTQSPTHLIKTRGQQVTLRCSPISGHKSVSWYQQVLGQGPQFIFQYYEKEERGRGNFPDRFSARQFPNYSSELNVNALLLGDSALYLCASRSPGTDYEQYFGPGTRLTVT.

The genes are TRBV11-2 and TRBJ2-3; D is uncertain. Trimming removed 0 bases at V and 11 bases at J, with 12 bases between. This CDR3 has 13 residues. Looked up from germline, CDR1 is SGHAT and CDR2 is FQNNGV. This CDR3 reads CASSLESYTGQYF. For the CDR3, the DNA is TGTGCCAGCAGCTTAGAGTCTTACACCGGGCAGTATTTT.

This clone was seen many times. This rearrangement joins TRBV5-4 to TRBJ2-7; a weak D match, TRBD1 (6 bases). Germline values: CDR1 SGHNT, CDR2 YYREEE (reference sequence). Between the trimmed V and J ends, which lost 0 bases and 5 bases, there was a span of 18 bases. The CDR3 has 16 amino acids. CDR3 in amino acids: CASSLGPPGAADEQYF. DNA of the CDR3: TGTGCCAGCAGCTTGGGGCCACCAGGGGCAGCGGACGAGCAGTACTTC.

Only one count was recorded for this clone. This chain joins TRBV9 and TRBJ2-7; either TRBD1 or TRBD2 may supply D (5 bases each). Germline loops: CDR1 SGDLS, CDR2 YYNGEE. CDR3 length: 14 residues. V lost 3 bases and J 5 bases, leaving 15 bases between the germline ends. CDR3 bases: TGTGCCAGCAGCGCCGGGGACGGCGGAAACGAGCAGTACTTC. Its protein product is CASSAGDGGNEQYF.

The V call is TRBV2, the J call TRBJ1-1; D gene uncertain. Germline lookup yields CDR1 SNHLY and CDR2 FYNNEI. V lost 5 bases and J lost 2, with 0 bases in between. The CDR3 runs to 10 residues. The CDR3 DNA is TGTGCCAGCAGTAACACTGAAGCTTTCTTT. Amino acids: CASSNTEAFF.

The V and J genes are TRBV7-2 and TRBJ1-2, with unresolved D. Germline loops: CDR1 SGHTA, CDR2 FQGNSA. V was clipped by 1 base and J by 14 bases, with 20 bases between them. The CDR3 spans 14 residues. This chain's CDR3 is CASSLVLADLNLTF. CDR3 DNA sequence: TGTGCCAGCAGCTTAGTACTGGCGGATCTTAACCTAACCTTC. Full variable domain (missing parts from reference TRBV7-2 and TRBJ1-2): GAGVSQSPSNKVTEKGKDVELRCDPISGHTALYWYRQSLGQGLEFLIYFQGNSAPDKSGLPSDRFSAERTGGSVSTLTIQRTQQEDSAVYLCASSLVLADLNLTFGSGTRLTVV.

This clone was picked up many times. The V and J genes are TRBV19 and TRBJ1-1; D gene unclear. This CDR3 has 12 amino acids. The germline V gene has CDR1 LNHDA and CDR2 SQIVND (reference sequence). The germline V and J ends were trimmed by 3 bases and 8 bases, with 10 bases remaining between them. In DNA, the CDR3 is TGTGCCAGTAGTATTACGCTTGGGGAAGCTTTCTTT. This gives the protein CASSITLGEAFF.

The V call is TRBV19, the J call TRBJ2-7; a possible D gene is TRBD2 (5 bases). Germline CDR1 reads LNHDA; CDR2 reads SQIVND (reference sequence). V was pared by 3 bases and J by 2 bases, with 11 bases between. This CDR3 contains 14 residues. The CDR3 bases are TGTGCCAGTAGTATGCCAGCGGAACCCTACGAGCAGTACTTC. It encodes CASSMPAEPYEQYF.

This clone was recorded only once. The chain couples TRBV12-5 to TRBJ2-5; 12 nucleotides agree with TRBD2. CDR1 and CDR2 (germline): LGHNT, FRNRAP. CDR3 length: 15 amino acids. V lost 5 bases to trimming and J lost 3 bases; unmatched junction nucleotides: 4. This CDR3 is CASGNRLAGEETQYF. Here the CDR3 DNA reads TGTGCTAGTGGTAACCGACTAGCGGGAGAAGAGACCCAGTACTTC.

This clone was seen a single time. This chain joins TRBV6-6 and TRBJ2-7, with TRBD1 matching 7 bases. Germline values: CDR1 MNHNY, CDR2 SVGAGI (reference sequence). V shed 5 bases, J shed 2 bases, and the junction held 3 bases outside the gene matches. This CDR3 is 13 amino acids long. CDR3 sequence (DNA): TGTGCCAGCAGTGCTGGGACAGCCTACGAGCAGTACTTC. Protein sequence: CASSAGTAYEQYF.

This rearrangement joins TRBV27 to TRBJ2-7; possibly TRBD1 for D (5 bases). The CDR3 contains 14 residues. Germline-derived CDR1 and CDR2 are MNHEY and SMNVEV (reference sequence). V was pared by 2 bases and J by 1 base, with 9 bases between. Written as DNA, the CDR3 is TGTGCCAGCAGTTTAGCAGGGATTTCCTACGAGCAGTACTTC. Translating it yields CASSLAGISYEQYF.

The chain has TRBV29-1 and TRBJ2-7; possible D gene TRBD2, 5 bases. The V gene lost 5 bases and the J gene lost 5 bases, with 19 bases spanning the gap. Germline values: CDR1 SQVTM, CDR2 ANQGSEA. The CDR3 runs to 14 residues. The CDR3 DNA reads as TGCAGCGTTTCCCCATCTGGGAGCCTCGACGAGCAGTACTTC. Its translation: CSVSPSGSLDEQYF.

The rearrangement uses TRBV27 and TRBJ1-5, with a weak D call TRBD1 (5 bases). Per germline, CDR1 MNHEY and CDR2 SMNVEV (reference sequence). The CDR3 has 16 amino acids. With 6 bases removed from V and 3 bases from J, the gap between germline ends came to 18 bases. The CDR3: CASSPVGPRNNQPQHF. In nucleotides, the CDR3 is TGTGCCAGCAGCCCCGTGGGGCCAAGGAACAATCAGCCCCAGCATTTT.